The subject of this entry is one TCR beta chain. It was with 60 Vbeta and 13 Jbeta primers that the PCR ran. Sequenced by immunoSEQ multiplex PCR; TCRdb stores in-frame clones only, minus some. The repertoire includes around 140,000 clones, approximately 67% of them detected once, and 6.5% sits in the top ten. The data originate from a study of cytomegalovirus exposure and HLA in healthy donors. In germline, CDR1 is SEHNR, CDR2 FQNEAQ (reference sequence). Losses at the gene ends were 3 bases for V and 3 bases for J; bases not matched to a gene: 9. CDR3 length: 16 amino acids. When sampled, the donors appeared nominally healthy, though they likely had unrecorded immune exposures.

The receptor comes from a woman in her fifties or sixties in good health and CMV-seronegative. This chain joins TRBV7-9 and TRBJ1-1, with 8 bases aligning to TRBD1. Sequencing was performed on PBMCs. The CDR3, as DNA: TGTGCCAGCAGCTTTAACAGGGGGAGCGGAGACACTGAAGCTTTCTTT. This gives the protein CASSFNRGSGDTEAFF.